Below are 30 T cell receptor beta chains sequenced from a single sample in a study of blood T cell repertoires in COVID-19 (dated by TCRdb to 2019 to 2021). Library preparation used the immunoSEQ multiplex PCR assay. This immuneACCESS table, as held by TCRdb, lists in-frame sequences with V and J called but not all clones. Of the missing ones, under half trace to an unresolved V gene in checked studies; the others have no known cause. This sample has some 53,000 clones in its table, and 85% to 90% of those were observed once. The biggest ten clones account for nearly 5% of the sample. Sequences were obtained from peripheral blood. These receptors were taken from a man in his 60s with active COVID-19.

CDR3 DNA sequence: TGTGCCAGTAGTATCGGACTAGCGGTCGGAGGGGAGCTGTTTTTT. Translated: CASSIGLAVGGELFF. This chain connects TRBV19 to TRBJ2-2; 10 positions agree with TRBD2. This CDR3 spans 15 amino acids. The V segment lost 3 bases and the J segment 8 bases; nucleotides outside the gene matches: 6. The germline V gene encodes CDR1 LNHDA and CDR2 SQIVND (reference sequence).

This clone has just one count. V is TRBV6-5 and J is TRBJ1-6; 11 bases are shared with TRBD1. V shed 7 bases, J shed 9 bases, and the junction held 5 bases outside the gene matches. This CDR3 is built from 14 residues. The germline gives CDR1 MNHEY, CDR2 SVGAGI. The CDR3 sequence is CASKRGQGVSPLHF. The CDR3 DNA reads TGTGCCAGCAAAAGGGGACAGGGGGTTTCACCCCTCCACTTT.

The chain carries TRBV5-5 and TRBJ2-1; 9 nucleotides match TRBD2. V lost 0 bases to trimming and J lost 5 bases; unmatched junction nucleotides: 3. The CDR3 has 15 residues. The germline CDR1 and CDR2 sequences are SGHKS and YYEKEE (reference sequence). Here the CDR3 DNA reads TGTGCCAGCAGCTTGGTCCTAGCGGGAAACAATGAGCAGTTCTTC. Its translation: CASSLVLAGNNEQFF. Complete variable domain (other parts from reference TRBV5-5 and TRBJ2-1): DAGVTQSPTHLIKTRGQQVTLRCSPISGHKSVSWYQQVLGQGPQFIFQYYEKEERGRGNFPDRFSARQFPNYSSELNVNALLLGDSALYLCASSLVLAGNNEQFFGPGTRLTVL.

The chain joins TRBV27 to TRBJ1-4; 8 nucleotides agree with TRBD1. Germline V CDR1 and CDR2: MNHEY, SMNVEV (reference sequence). The V segment lost 2 bases and the J segment 8 bases; nucleotides outside the gene matches: 7. The CDR3 sequence is 15 residues long. As DNA, the CDR3 is TGTGCCAGCAGTTTAGCCTGGACAGGGAGGGAAAAACTGTTTTTT. It yields the protein CASSLAWTGREKLFF.

The chain recombines TRBV4-2 with TRBJ2-1, with TRBD2 matching 8 bases. CDR1 is LGHNA and CDR2 is YNFKEQ in the germline V gene. V shed 5 bases, J shed 0 bases, and the junction held 6 bases outside the gene matches. The CDR3 totals 16 residues. The DNA of the CDR3 is TGTGCCAGCAGCTTATTTGCGGGAGGCTCCTACAATGAGCAGTTCTTC. This translates into CASSLFAGGSYNEQFF.

The V and J genes are TRBV18 and TRBJ1-2; possibly TRBD1 for D (6 bases). Germline values: CDR1 KGHSH, CDR2 LQKENI. With 3 bases removed from V and 2 bases from J, the gap between germline ends came to 13 bases. This CDR3 comprises 15 residues. The chain's CDR3 is CASSPLWTENYGYTF. In nucleotides, the CDR3 is TGTGCCAGCTCACCTCTCTGGACAGAAAACTATGGCTACACCTTC.

The CDR3 sequence is CASSSGQGAGQPQHF. The DNA for the CDR3 is TGTGCCAGCAGCTCGGGACAGGGGGCAGGACAGCCCCAGCATTTT. The gene calls are TRBV7-2 and TRBJ1-5; 12 bases are a match to TRBD1. CDR3 length equals 15 residues. Germline lookup yields CDR1 SGHTA and CDR2 FQGNSA. With 4 bases clipped from V and 7 bases from J, the junction kept 5 bases outside the gene matches.

The rearrangement joins TRBV19 to TRBJ2-3; 9 positions agree with TRBD2. The CDR3 spans 15 residues. Germline values: CDR1 LNHDA, CDR2 SQIVND (reference sequence). V was pared by 7 bases and J by 4 bases, with 9 bases of the junction left unmatched. The CDR3 loop reads CASKISGSPADTQYF. Written as DNA, the CDR3 is TGTGCCAGTAAGATTAGCGGGAGTCCCGCAGATACGCAGTATTTT.

The chain joins TRBV9 to TRBJ1-3, with D uncertain. The V end was cut by 4 bases, the J end by 1 base, with 15 bases between. The CDR3 consists of 16 residues. Per germline, CDR1 SGDLS and CDR2 YYNGEE. CDR3 loop: CASSPRLGDSGNTIYF. The CDR3, as DNA: TGTGCCAGCAGCCCCAGACTCGGGGATTCTGGAAACACCATATATTTT. The full variable domain, its missing parts supplied by reference TRBV9 and TRBJ1-3, is DSGVTQTPKHLITATGQRVTLRCSPRSGDLSVYWYQQSLDQGLQFLIQYYNGEERAKGNILERFSAQQFPDLHSELNLSSLELGDSALYFCASSPRLGDSGNTIYFGEGSWLTVV.

The J gene is TRBJ2-1, the V gene TRBV3-1 (or the pseudogene TRBV3-2); a weak D match, TRBD2 (6 bases). This CDR3 spans 13 amino acids. The ends were cut back, 0 bases at V and 13 bases at J, with 13 bases in the middle. CDR1 is LGHDT, CDR2 YNNKEL, per germline (reference sequence). This CDR3 reads CASSQDPGSPQFF. The CDR3 nucleotides read TGTGCCAGCAGCCAAGACCCCGGGAGCCCTCAGTTCTTC.

The chain employs TRBV4-3 and TRBJ2-3; TRBD2 matches 11 bases. CDR3 length equals 17 residues. CDR1 is LGHNA and CDR2 is YSLEER in the germline V gene. V was pared by 1 base and J by 2 bases, with 5 bases of the junction left unmatched. CDR3 nucleotides: TGCGCCAGCAGCCAAGGGGCTAGCGGGGGGTTCACAGATACGCAGTATTTT. Translating gives CASSQGASGGFTDTQYF.

V is TRBV6-1 and J is TRBJ1-5, with TRBD1 identical over 9 bases. This CDR3 comprises 17 residues. In germline, CDR1 is MNHNS, CDR2 SASEGT. The junction had 7 bases not matched to a gene; V was cut back by 4 bases and J by 0 bases. The CDR3 protein is CASSGNRGHPSNQPQHF. The CDR3 DNA reads TGTGCCAGCAGTGGAAACAGGGGGCATCCTAGCAATCAGCCCCAGCATTTT.

The rearrangement links TRBV2 to TRBJ2-2; D possibly corresponds to TRBD1 (6 bases). The V and J ends lost 6 bases and 6 bases respectively, with 14 bases between them. The CDR3 has 14 amino acids. Per the germline V gene, CDR1 is SNHLY and CDR2 is FYNNEI. DNA for the CDR3: TGTGCCAGCAGGGCCGCCTACAGGGCCGGGGAGCTGTTTTTT. This codes for CASRAAYRAGELFF.

The V and J genes are TRBV6-2 or TRBV6-3 and TRBJ2-3; the D is unclear. This CDR3 has 16 amino acids. The ends were cut back, 0 bases at V and 2 bases at J, with 12 bases in the middle. Germline lookup yields CDR1 MNHEY and CDR2 SVGEGT. The CDR3 DNA reads as TGTGCCAGCAGTTACTCCTCCGCGTATATCACAGATACGCAGTATTTT. It is translated as CASSYSSAYITDTQYF.

The chain recombines TRBV6-5 with TRBJ1-4; possible D gene TRBD1, 6 bases. The V and J ends lost 7 bases and 8 bases respectively, with 20 bases between them. Germline V CDR1 and CDR2: MNHEY, SVGAGI. CDR3 length: 15 residues. The CDR3 loop reads CASKDRGGLGEKLFF. The CDR3, as DNA: TGTGCCAGCAAGGATCGGGGGGGGCTCGGGGAAAAACTGTTTTTT.

The chain joins TRBV19 to TRBJ1-2; TRBD1 agrees at 8 bases. Germline V gives CDR1 LNHDA, CDR2 SQIVND (reference sequence). The CDR3 runs to 15 residues. With 4 bases clipped from V and 7 bases from J, the junction kept 11 bases outside the gene matches. The CDR3 nucleotides are TGTGCCAGTAGTACAGGGGGGACAGGTCGTCCTGGCTACACCTTC. It codes for CASSTGGTGRPGYTF.

The chain is built from TRBV2 and TRBJ2-1; 8 bases fit TRBD2. The CDR3 has 17 amino acids. CDR1 and CDR2 from the germline V gene are SNHLY and FYNNEI. V gave up 9 bases and J gave up 7 bases; unmatched junction bases: 20. The CDR3, as DNA: TGTGCCAGTTCTAGCGGGCATGCTCCTCCTTTAGCGAATGAGCAGTTCTTC. Its protein is CASSSGHAPPLANEQFF.

This chain connects TRBV28 to TRBJ2-6, with D possibly matching TRBD1 (5 bases). V was shortened by 0 bases and J by 0 bases, with 9 bases between the two germline ends. This CDR3 region has 17 residues. CDR1 and CDR2 from the germline V gene are MDHEN and SYDVKM. Written as DNA, the CDR3 is TGTGCCAGCAGTTTATGGACAGCTTACTCTGGGGCCAACGTCCTGACTTTC. Translated: CASSLWTAYSGANVLTF. The full variable domain, rest sourced from reference TRBV28 and TRBJ2-6, is DVKVTQSSRYLVKRTGEKVFLECVQDMDHENMFWYRQDPGLGLRLIYFSYDVKMKEKGDIPEGYSVSREKKERFSLILESASTNQTSMYLCASSLWTAYSGANVLTFGAGSRLTVL.

V is TRBV24-1 and J is TRBJ2-1; D is possibly TRBD1 (6 bases). The CDR3 covers 13 residues. Germline CDR1 and CDR2: KGHDR and SFDVKD. The V gene lost 8 bases and the J gene lost 8 bases, with 15 bases spanning the gap. The CDR3 loop reads CATTTGFGDEQFF. In DNA form, the CDR3 reads TGTGCCACCACCACAGGGTTTGGGGATGAGCAGTTCTTC.

This chain uses TRBV28 with TRBJ2-1; 9 positions agree with TRBD2. The junction had 19 bases not matched to a gene; V was cut back by 2 bases and J by 8 bases. The CDR3 spans 19 residues. Looked up from germline, CDR1 is MDHEN and CDR2 is SYDVKM. CDR3 sequence reads: CASSLNLRVGGRAFDEQFF. CDR3 DNA: TGTGCCAGCAGTTTAAATCTCCGAGTTGGCGGGAGGGCCTTCGATGAGCAGTTCTTC.

The V call is TRBV4-3, the J call TRBJ2-1, with 9 positions matching TRBD2. Germline CDR1 LGHNA, CDR2 YSLEER. The CDR3 sequence is 16 residues long. The V gene end was trimmed by 1 base and the J gene end by 2 bases; junction bases not matched to a gene: 3. For the CDR3, the DNA is TGCGCCAGCAGCCAAGTGCGGGGGGGGGCCTACAATGAGCAGTTCTTC. Residues: CASSQVRGGAYNEQFF.

V is TRBV5-5 and J is TRBJ1-2; D unclear. Germline loops: CDR1 SGHKS, CDR2 YYEKEE (reference sequence). Deletions cut 3 bases from V and 8 bases from J, with 11 bases between. This CDR3 has 12 residues. The CDR3 coding sequence is TGTGCCAGCAGCTACTTGGCCGGGGGCTACACCTTC. This sequence encodes CASSYLAGGYTF.

The chain is built from TRBV5-1 and TRBJ2-1; 10 bases line up with TRBD2. CDR1 SGHRS and CDR2 YFSETQ come from the germline V gene. CDR3 length equals 15 residues. With V trimmed by 1 base and J by 8 bases, 6 bases remained unmatched. The CDR3 DNA reads as TGCGCCAGCAGCTTGTGGCTAGCGGGAGCTCATGAGCAGTTCTTC. This codes for CASSLWLAGAHEQFF.

The rearrangement uses TRBV28 and TRBJ2-7; possible D gene TRBD2, 7 bases. The CDR3 has 18 amino acids. V shed 2 bases and J shed 2 bases, with 22 bases lying between them. The germline CDR1 and CDR2 sequences are MDHEN and SYDVKM. CDR3 sequence reads: CASSLGARGGARPYEQYF. CDR3 DNA: TGTGCCAGCAGTTTAGGGGCGAGGGGGGGGGCTAGGCCCTACGAGCAGTACTTC.

The chain is built from TRBV2 and TRBJ2-2, with TRBD1 as a possible D gene (6 bases). There are 15 residues in the CDR3. The germline V and J ends were trimmed by 7 bases and 5 bases, with 17 bases remaining between them. Germline lookup yields CDR1 SNHLY and CDR2 FYNNEI. The CDR3: CASKSRAQGTGELFF. In DNA, the CDR3 is TGTGCCAGCAAAAGCCGGGCTCAGGGGACCGGGGAGCTGTTTTTT. Together with reference TRBV2 and TRBJ2-2, the CDR3 gives the full variable domain: EPEVTQTPSHQVTQMGQEVILRCVPISNHLYFYWYRQILGQKVEFLVSFYNNEISEKSEIFDDQFSVERPDGSNFTLKIRSTKLEDSAMYFCASKSRAQGTGELFFGEGSRLTVL.

The genes are TRBV11-1 and TRBJ1-2; a possible D gene is TRBD1 (5 bases). The V and J ends lost 1 base and 5 bases respectively, with 8 bases between them. This CDR3 contains 13 residues. Per germline, CDR1 SGHAT and CDR2 FQDESV (reference sequence). CDR3 coding DNA: TGTGCCAGCAGCTTAGGGGGCGCGTATGGCTACACCTTC. Protein product: CASSLGGAYGYTF.

The V gene is TRBV27, the J gene TRBJ1-6; D not resolved. There are 15 residues in the CDR3. Germline CDR1 and CDR2: MNHEY and SMNVEV (reference sequence). Trimming took 0 bases from V and 5 from J, leaving 8 bases between them. CDR3 protein: CASSLSRQNNSPLHF. The CDR3 coding sequence is TGTGCCAGCAGTTTATCCCGTCAGAATAATTCACCCCTCCACTTT.

The count of this clone is one. V usage is TRBV2 and J usage is TRBJ2-7, with D perhaps matching TRBD2 (6 bases). This CDR3 is 14 amino acids long. CDR1 is SNHLY and CDR2 is FYNNEI in the germline V gene. Trimming pared 6 bases from V and 0 bases from J, leaving 12 bases between. The CDR3 DNA reads as TGTGCCAGCAGGACCGGGACTGACTCCTACGAGCAGTACTTC. It yields the protein CASRTGTDSYEQYF.

The J gene is TRBJ2-5, the V gene TRBV10-2; 10 bases match TRBD2. Trimming removed 6 bases from V and 5 bases from J; junction bases left unmatched: 6. CDR1 and CDR2 from the germline V gene are WSHSY and SAAADI. The CDR3 spans 14 residues. The CDR3 DNA sequence: TGCGCCAGCAGGGCTAGCGGGAGTCTTGAGACCCAGTACTTC. Translation gives CASRASGSLETQYF.

The genes are TRBV2 and TRBJ2-3; TRBD2 might be the D (5 bases). V was pared by 5 bases and J by 2 bases, with 11 bases between. CDR1 and CDR2 (germline): SNHLY, FYNNEI. This CDR3 has 14 residues. The CDR3 region is CASSNRLITDTQYF. DNA of the CDR3: TGTGCCAGCAGTAACCGACTAATCACAGATACGCAGTATTTT. The whole variable domain, filled in from reference TRBV2 and TRBJ2-3, reads EPEVTQTPSHQVTQMGQEVILRCVPISNHLYFYWYRQILGQKVEFLVSFYNNEISEKSEIFDDQFSVERPDGSNFTLKIRSTKLEDSAMYFCASSNRLITDTQYFGPGTRLTVL.